Below are 9 T cell receptor beta chains sequenced from a single sample in a study of T cell clonality in common variable immunodeficiency. Findings and limits, study-wide: In common variable immunodeficiency, TCR beta chains reportedly carried fewer deletions and N-nucleotide insertions.

TCRdb keeps only in-frame clones here, not all; method: immunoSEQ multiplex PCR. Observed are approximately 17,000 clones, no singletons, with the top ten taking about 14%. No antigens are known for them. Sample: peripheral blood mononuclear cells. These receptors were taken from a human donor with common variable immunodeficiency.

A remark on this clone: The read ends 3 residues shy of where the CDR3 ends; the end is completed using the germline J gene. V gene TRBV20-1 combines with J gene TRBJ2-3; 14 bases agree with TRBD2. V was pared by 4 bases and J by 5 bases, with 8 bases of the junction left unmatched. The CDR3 consists of 16 residues. Germline V CDR1 and CDR2: DFQATT, SNEGSKA (reference sequence). CDR3 sequence: CSAMTRLAGGLDTQYF. CDR3 DNA, as far as it was read: TGCAGTGCTATGACTAGACTAGCGGGGGGGCTAGATACG.

This clone was counted only a few times. The CDR3 extends 3 residues past the end of the read, so its final part is completed from the germline J gene. The V and J genes are TRBV19 and TRBJ1-5; 7 bases align to TRBD1. The length of the CDR3 is 14 residues. CDR1 and CDR2 (germline): LNHDA, SQIVND (reference sequence). J gave up 3 bases and V 7 bases, and 6 bases lay outside the gene matches. The CDR3 reads CASNGDSYNQPQHF. CDR3 DNA (partial): TGTGCCAGTAACGGGGACAGTTACAATCAGCCC.

Only a few counts were recorded for this clone. The read ends 3 residues before the CDR3 terminus; that terminus is restored from the germline J gene. The chain has TRBV18 and TRBJ2-1, with unresolved D. Trimming stripped 1 base from V and 0 bases from J, with 7 bases between. Germline CDR1 and CDR2: KGHSH and LQKENI. This CDR3 contains 15 residues. The CDR3 DNA, read in part, is TGTGCCAGCTCACCACAGGGTAGCTCCTACAATGAG. It encodes CASSPQGSSYNE. The full CDR3 protein reads CASSPQGSSYNEQFF.

This clone was detected a few times. The missing CDR3 end, 3 residues past where the read stops, is filled in from the germline J gene. The rearrangement uses TRBV6-2 or TRBV6-3 and TRBJ2-7; a weak D match, TRBD1 (8 bases). The V end lost 5 bases, the J end lost 4 bases, and 18 bases lay between the germline ends. Per germline, CDR1 MNHEY and CDR2 SVGEGT. The CDR3 is 15 residues long. The CDR3 sequence is CASSRGGTGGYEQYF. The sequenced part of the CDR3 DNA is TGTGCCAGCAGTCGGGGAGGGACAGGCGGGTACGAG.

Turning to this clone: Read coverage stops 3 residues before the CDR3 terminus; the germline J gene supplies the remainder. V and J are TRBV18 and TRBJ1-2, with a tentative D call TRBD1 (5 bases). V gave up 1 base and J gave up 4 bases, with 7 bases separating them. The V gene's germline CDR1 is KGHSH and CDR2 LQKENI. This CDR3 comprises 13 residues. CDR3: CASSPRQGYGYTF. CDR3 DNA (partial): TGTGCCAGCTCACCACGGCAGGGCTATGGC.

This clone was detected only a few times. The read falls 3 residues short of the CDR3 end, and the missing part is taken from the germline J gene. This chain joins TRBV18 and TRBJ2-5, with D tentatively TRBD1 (5 bases). The CDR3 covers 12 residues. V shed 1 base and J shed 5 bases, with 5 bases lying between them. Germline CDR1 is KGHSH and CDR2 is LQKENI. The CDR3 bases that were read are TGTGCCAGCTCACCACGGGGCGAGACC. Encoded protein: CASSPRGET. The CDR3, in full, reads CASSPRGETQYF. The full variable domain, completed using reference TRBV18 and TRBJ2-5, is NAGVMQNPRHLVRRRGQEARLRCSPMKGHSHVYWYRQLPEEGLKFMVYLQKENIIDESGMPKERFSAEFPKEGPSILRIQQVVRGDSAAYFCASSPRGETQYFGPGTRLLVL.

As to this clone: The read ends 3 residues before the CDR3 terminus; that terminus is restored from the germline J gene. This chain connects TRBV18 to TRBJ2-5; D ambiguous. CDR3 length equals 13 residues. Germline loops: CDR1 KGHSH, CDR2 LQKENI. Trimming left V 1 base short and J 4 bases short, with 7 bases between. The CDR3 reads CASSPRLAETQYF. Partial CDR3 DNA: TGTGCCAGCTCACCACGGTTAGCAGAGACC.

Concerning this clone: The CDR3 end lies 3 residues beyond the end of the read and is filled in from the germline J gene. The rearrangement links TRBV11-3 to TRBJ2-7; 9 bases are shared with TRBD1. Germline CDR1 reads SGHNT; CDR2 reads YENEEA. There are 14 residues in the CDR3. Trimming at V came to 4 bases and at J to 3 bases, leaving 4 bases not matched to a gene. This chain's CDR3 is CASSSRDRDYEQYF. Incomplete CDR3 DNA: TGTGCCAGCAGCTCACGGGACAGGGACTACGAG.

The sample holds a few counts of this clone. The read ends 3 residues early relative to the CDR3; the germline J gene fills the gap. The chain couples TRBV2 to TRBJ2-5; 8 positions match TRBD1. The V gene's germline CDR1 is SNHLY and CDR2 FYNNEI. The CDR3 is 16 amino acids. V shed 0 bases and J 5 bases; nucleotides not matched to a gene: 8. CDR3 sequence reads: CASSEAFRTGRETQYF. CDR3 DNA (partial): TGTGCCAGCAGTGAAGCTTTCCGGACAGGGAGGGAGACC.